This TCR beta chain was profiled in a study of shared clonotypes between healthy human individuals. This clone was seen a single time. Per the germline V gene, CDR1 is SGHVS and CDR2 is FQNEAQ. The V and J ends lost 5 bases and 6 bases respectively, with 26 bases between them. The CDR3 has 18 residues. The table came from immunoSEQ multiplex PCR; TCRdb's copy has only in-frame clones and leaves some out. The sample includes around 2.5 million clones, roughly 93% of them seen just once. Input material: naive CD4+ T cells from PBMCs. Specified subset: CD45RA+ positively selected. The sequence was collected from a man aged 18 to 35 in good health. Some clones in this sample may be carry-over from other donors' samples. This chain joins TRBV7-8 and TRBJ1-5, with D maybe TRBD1 (5 bases). The CDR3: CASSLGRSGQGTGQPQHF. The CDR3 DNA reads as TGTGCCAGCAGCCTAGGACGTAGCGGGCAGGGTACGGGTCAGCCCCAGCATTTT.